A selection of T cell receptor beta chains follows, all from one sample in a study of blood T cell repertoires in COVID-19. Method: immunoSEQ multiplex PCR; TCRdb's copy keeps in-frame clones and lacks some. The sample lists 100,000 to 150,000 clones; roughly four fifths were seen once. Sequencing input: peripheral blood. The receptors come from a man aged 35-49 years with active or convalescent COVID-19. Both conserved end residues are part of each CDR3. Each record gives: CDR3 protein, CDR3 DNA, D gene, J gene, clone size, V gene. D genes are given only for firm matches. Only some rows state a clone size, as once, few, many or a class for expanded clones.

CDR3: CAIRASYEQYF; DNA: TGTGCCATCAGGGCCTCCTACGAGCAGTACTTC; D: -; J: TRBJ2-7; size: -; V: TRBV10-3
CDR3: CASRTGATNEKLFF; DNA: TGTGCCAGCAGAACCGGGGCAACTAATGAAAAACTGTTTTTT; D: -; J: TRBJ1-4; size: once; V: TRBV6-5
CDR3: CARTAGLAGGETQYF; DNA: TGTGCCAGAACTGCGGGGCTAGCGGGGGGAGAGACCCAGTACTTC; D: TRBD2; J: TRBJ2-5; size: -; V: TRBV5-3
CDR3: CASSPGGLQETQYF; DNA: TGTGCCAGCAGCCCCGGGGGGCTCCAAGAGACCCAGTACTTC; D: -; J: TRBJ2-5; size: -; V: TRBV11-3
CDR3: CASSSHPGVMTKNIQYF; DNA: TGCGCCAGCAGTTCCCACCCCGGGGTAATGACCAAAAACATTCAGTACTTC; D: -; J: TRBJ2-4; size: -; V: TRBV5-1
CDR3: CASSSGQFGGELFF; DNA: TGTGCCAGCAGTTCGGGACAGTTCGGCGGGGAGCTGTTTTTT; D: TRBD1; J: TRBJ2-2; size: -; V: TRBV2
CDR3: CASSTPDRGEQYF; DNA: TGTGCCAGCAGTACTCCCGACAGGGGCGAGCAGTACTTC; D: TRBD1; J: TRBJ2-7; size: -; V: TRBV7-2
CDR3: CASSQPSGGRETQYF; DNA: TGTGCCAGCAGCCAACCTAGCGGGGGGCGGGAGACCCAGTACTTC; D: TRBD2; J: TRBJ2-5; size: -; V: TRBV3-1/TRBV3-2
CDR3: CASSELGGNEKLFF; DNA: TGTGCCAGCAGTGAATTAGGAGGGAATGAAAAACTGTTTTTT; D: -; J: TRBJ1-4; size: -; V: TRBV25-1
CDR3: CASSPSREVEQYF; DNA: TGTGCCAGCTCACCGTCCAGGGAAGTCGAGCAGTACTTC; D: -; J: TRBJ2-7; size: -; V: TRBV18
CDR3: CSVGAGGKTQYF; DNA: TGCAGCGTTGGGGCAGGGGGAAAGACCCAGTACTTC; D: TRBD1; J: TRBJ2-5; size: -; V: TRBV29-1
CDR3: CASTQQGNQPQHF; DNA: TGTGCCAGCACACAACAGGGTAATCAGCCCCAGCATTTT; D: -; J: TRBJ1-5; size: few; V: TRBV6-5
CDR3: CSASGLAAGETQYF; DNA: TGCAGTGCTAGTGGTTTAGCGGCCGGAGAGACCCAGTACTTC; D: -; J: TRBJ2-5; size: -; V: TRBV20-1
CDR3: CASSYSPSGGTGELFF; DNA: TGTGCCAGCAGTTACTCGCCCAGCGGGGGCACCGGGGAGCTGTTTTTT; D: TRBD2; J: TRBJ2-2; size: -; V: TRBV6-5
CDR3: CASSQDFRGREQYF; DNA: TGTGCCAGCAGCCAAGATTTTAGGGGGCGGGAGCAGTACTTC; D: TRBD1; J: TRBJ2-7; size: -; V: TRBV3-1/TRBV3-2
CDR3: CASSYSDHDGNYGYTF; DNA: TGTGCCAGCAGTTACTCCGACCATGACGGGAACTATGGCTACACCTTC; D: -; J: TRBJ1-2; size: few; V: TRBV6-5
CDR3: CASRVAPGQGAFEQFF; DNA: TGTGCCAGCCGGGTCGCCCCGGGACAGGGGGCATTCGAGCAGTTCTTC; D: TRBD1; J: TRBJ2-1; size: -; V: TRBV7-6
CDR3: CASSLARGRSTDTQYF; DNA: TGTGCCAGCAGCTTAGCGCGGGGGAGGAGCACAGATACGCAGTATTTT; D: TRBD2; J: TRBJ2-3; size: -; V: TRBV7-9
CDR3: CASRQGFNQPQHF; DNA: TGTGCCAGCAGACAGGGTTTTAACCAGCCCCAGCATTTT; D: -; J: TRBJ1-5; size: -; V: TRBV12-3/TRBV12-4
CDR3: CSASRQREAFF; DNA: TGCAGTGCTAGTAGACAGCGTGAAGCTTTCTTT; D: -; J: TRBJ1-1; size: -; V: TRBV20-1
CDR3: CASSQADREDTEAFF; DNA: TGTGCCAGCAGCCAAGCTGACAGGGAAGATACTGAAGCTTTCTTT; D: TRBD1; J: TRBJ1-1; size: -; V: TRBV4-2
CDR3: CASRRGQGMGGYTF; DNA: TGTGCCAGCAGGAGGGGACAGGGTATGGGTGGCTACACCTTC; D: TRBD1; J: TRBJ1-2; size: once; V: TRBV2
CDR3: CASIKGEGNTGELFF; DNA: TGTGCCAGCATTAAGGGGGAGGGAAACACCGGGGAGCTGTTTTTT; D: -; J: TRBJ2-2; size: -; V: TRBV21-1
CDR3: CASSEQGYNSPLHF; DNA: TGCGCCAGCAGTGAGCAGGGGTATAATTCACCCCTCCACTTT; D: -; J: TRBJ1-6; size: -; V: TRBV5-1
CDR3: CSVGQGYGANVLTF; DNA: TGCAGCGTGGGACAGGGTTACGGGGCCAACGTCCTGACTTTC; D: TRBD1; J: TRBJ2-6; size: -; V: TRBV29-1
CDR3: CASSESGLGRKNPYEQYF; DNA: TGCGCCAGCAGTGAGTCGGGCTTGGGGCGAAAAAACCCCTACGAGCAGTACTTC; D: -; J: TRBJ2-7; size: -; V: TRBV10-1
CDR3: CARGQSTEAFF; DNA: TGTGCCCGAGGACAGAGCACTGAAGCTTTCTTT; D: -; J: TRBJ1-1; size: -; V: TRBV30
CDR3: CASTLADTQYF; DNA: TGCGCCAGCACCCTAGCGGATACGCAGTATTTT; D: -; J: TRBJ2-3; size: -; V: TRBV5-1
CDR3: CASSSRTSGGYNEQFF; DNA: TGCGCCAGCAGCTCCCGGACTAGCGGGGGCTACAATGAGCAGTTCTTC; D: TRBD2; J: TRBJ2-1; size: once; V: TRBV5-1
CDR3: CASSRMLLAGDGTQYF; DNA: TGTGCCAGCAGTAGGATGTTGTTAGCGGGGGATGGCACGCAGTATTTT; D: TRBD2; J: TRBJ2-3; size: -; V: TRBV6-2/TRBV6-3
CDR3: CASSRLVGEQFF; DNA: TGTGCCAGCAGCCGTCTCGTCGGGGAGCAGTTCTTC; D: -; J: TRBJ2-1; size: once; V: TRBV3-1/TRBV3-2
CDR3: CASSAPPQRGGDTQYF; DNA: TGTGCCAGCAGTGCCCCCCCCCAGCGGGGGGGAGATACGCAGTATTTT; D: TRBD2; J: TRBJ2-3; size: once; V: TRBV11-3
CDR3: CASSTWSGYNSPLHF; DNA: TGTGCCAGCAGCACCTGGTCGGGTTATAATTCACCCCTCCACTTT; D: -; J: TRBJ1-6; size: -; V: TRBV7-9
CDR3: CASRRQGGNEQYF; DNA: TGTGCCAGCAGACGACAGGGGGGCAACGAGCAGTACTTC; D: TRBD1; J: TRBJ2-7; size: -; V: TRBV3-1/TRBV3-2
CDR3: CASSSRGQSSTDTQYF; DNA: TGTGCCAGCAGCTCACGGGGACAGTCTAGCACAGATACGCAGTATTTT; D: TRBD1; J: TRBJ2-3; size: -; V: TRBV11-3
CDR3: CASSLALRPSGGPLQFF; DNA: TGTGCCAGCAGTTTAGCCCTCAGGCCTAGCGGAGGTCCTTTGCAGTTCTTC; D: TRBD2; J: TRBJ2-1; size: -; V: TRBV27
CDR3: CASSLATGQGYEQYF; DNA: TGTGCCAGCAGCTTAGCGACAGGACAGGGTTATGAGCAGTACTTC; D: TRBD1; J: TRBJ2-7; size: once; V: TRBV7-2
CDR3: CASGGRETQYF; DNA: TGTGCCTCCGGGGGGAGAGAGACCCAGTACTTC; D: TRBD2; J: TRBJ2-5; size: -; V: TRBV10-3
CDR3: CASSPSGQGSVQYF; DNA: TGTGCCAGCAGCCCCTCGGGACAGGGTTCTGTGCAGTACTTC; D: TRBD1; J: TRBJ2-7; size: -; V: TRBV3-1/TRBV3-2
CDR3: CASSDQGLDTDTQYF; DNA: TGTGCCAGCAGTGACCAGGGGTTAGACACAGATACGCAGTATTTT; D: -; J: TRBJ2-3; size: -; V: TRBV6-4
CDR3: CATSRDGQGGSPLHF; DNA: TGTGCCACCAGCAGAGATGGACAGGGTGGTTCACCCCTCCACTTT; D: TRBD1; J: TRBJ1-6; size: -; V: TRBV15
CDR3: CASSQYAATHSGNTIYF; DNA: TGTGCCAGCAGCCAATACGCGGCGACCCACTCTGGAAACACCATATATTTT; D: -; J: TRBJ1-3; size: once; V: TRBV3-1/TRBV3-2
CDR3: CASSQEIFLAGGPDTQYF; DNA: TGTGCCAGCAGCCAAGAGATTTTTCTAGCGGGGGGTCCAGATACGCAGTATTTT; D: TRBD2; J: TRBJ2-3; size: -; V: TRBV3-1/TRBV3-2
CDR3: CASSAGGSADTQYF; DNA: TGCGCCAGCAGCGCGGGGGGCTCCGCAGATACGCAGTATTTT; D: TRBD2; J: TRBJ2-3; size: -; V: TRBV10-1
CDR3: CATSPRGAGAGEKLFF; DNA: TGTGCCACCAGCCCCCGGGGGGCAGGGGCGGGGGAAAAACTGTTTTTT; D: -; J: TRBJ1-4; size: -; V: TRBV15
CDR3: CASSTSSNQPQHF; DNA: TGTGCCAGCAGCACCAGTAGCAATCAGCCCCAGCATTTT; D: -; J: TRBJ1-5; size: -; V: TRBV11-2
CDR3: CASSPDRGGPAFF; DNA: TGTGCCAGCAGCCCTGACAGGGGGGGACCGGCTTTCTTT; D: TRBD1; J: TRBJ1-1; size: -; V: TRBV7-3
CDR3: CASSQESSFPTEQYF; DNA: TGTGCCAGCAGCCAAGAATCTTCTTTCCCTACCGAGCAGTACTTC; D: -; J: TRBJ2-7; size: -; V: TRBV3-1/TRBV3-2
CDR3: CASSITEGGYGYTF; DNA: TGTGCCAGTAGTATAACAGAAGGCGGGTATGGCTACACCTTC; D: -; J: TRBJ1-2; size: -; V: TRBV19
CDR3: CASSPLERTGADTQYF; DNA: TGTGCCAGTAGTCCCCTCGAACGGACAGGGGCAGATACGCAGTATTTT; D: TRBD1; J: TRBJ2-3; size: -; V: TRBV19
CDR3: CAIRGGASTGELFF; DNA: TGTGCCATCAGGGGGGGGGCGAGCACCGGGGAGCTGTTTTTT; D: -; J: TRBJ2-2; size: -; V: TRBV10-3
CDR3: CASLGQGGTEAFF; DNA: TGTGCCAGCCTGGGACAGGGCGGCACTGAAGCTTTCTTT; D: TRBD1; J: TRBJ1-1; size: -; V: TRBV2
CDR3: CASSPRGNTIYF; DNA: TGTGCCAGCAGCCCTCGGGGAAACACCATATATTTT; D: -; J: TRBJ1-3; size: once; V: TRBV3-1/TRBV3-2
CDR3: CASSLAIQGNRPSPLHF; DNA: TGTGCCAGCAGCCTCGCAATTCAGGGTAATCGCCCTTCACCCCTCCACTTT; D: -; J: TRBJ1-6; size: -; V: TRBV7-9